This T cell receptor beta chain comes out of a study of vaccination effects on CD4 cells after COVID-19. Here immunoSEQ multiplex PCR was the method, and the copy in TCRdb shows in-frame clones only, minus some. The repertoire holds tens of thousands of clones, with roughly 74% as singletons. After expansion with viral peptide pools in the ViraFEST assay, antigen-specific CD4+ T cells were sequenced. When around nine days of culture had elapsed, CD4+ T cells were isolated. Two-dose BNT162b2 or mRNA-1273 vaccination was given to participants. Comments on this clone: Its antigen is unidentified.

CDR1 is LNHDA and CDR2 is SQIVND in the germline V gene (reference sequence). V was shortened by 4 bases and J by 5 bases, with 14 bases between the two germline ends. This CDR3 spans 15 amino acids. The receptor comes from a human donor who received a COVID-19 vaccine. V usage is TRBV19 and J usage is TRBJ2-2, with D possibly TRBD1 on 5 matching bases. The sequencing here drew on CD4+ T cells from PBMCs cultured with HCoV-OC43 spike peptides, taken after COVID-19 vaccination. Noted subset: HCoV-OC43 spike overlapping peptide pool stimulation. As DNA, the CDR3 is TGTGCCAGTAGTAGGCTGGGGCAGACAACCGGGGAGCTGTTTTTT. It specifies CASSRLGQTTGELFF.